Below are 8 T cell receptor beta chains sequenced from a single sample in a study of T cells in Graves' hyperthyroidism and ophthalmopathy. RNA transcripts provided the source from which TCR beta CDR3 regions were amplified. The primer set for the first-round RT-PCR of the TCR CDR3 was HTBI. TCRdb ran MiXCR on the multiplex PCR reads and lists one entry per CDR3 protein. The sample yields 600,000 to 650,000 distinct CDR3 sequences, around 15% seen once. The material sequenced was blood. The receptors shown here come from a woman in her thirties with Graves' hyperthyroidism.

This clonotype was counted at least ten times. The chain recombines TRBV5-1 with TRBJ1-1; D uncertain. The CDR3 consists of 14 residues. CDR1 is SGHRS and CDR2 is YFSETQ in the germline V gene. V lost 1 base, J lost 6 bases, and 13 bases lay in between. The CDR3 DNA reads TGCGCCAGCAGCTTGTCGAGGGTGAGGTCTGAAGCTTTCTTT. This gives the protein CASSLSRVRSEAFF.

The chain links TRBV6-1 to TRBJ2-7; D may correspond to TRBD1 or TRBD2 (5 bases each). Deletions cut 4 bases from V and 4 bases from J, with 11 bases between. The CDR3 is 13 amino acids. CDR1 is MNHNS, CDR2 SASEGT, per germline. CDR3 sequence: CASSAGTLYEQYF. As DNA, the CDR3 is TGTGCCAGCAGTGCCGGGACCCTTTACGAGCAGTACTTC.

This clonotype was counted only a few times. The chain carries TRBV7-2 and TRBJ2-2, with 9 bases aligning to TRBD2. CDR1 SGHTA and CDR2 FQGNSA come from the germline V gene. CDR3 length: 16 amino acids. V was clipped by 4 bases and J by 4 bases; unmatched bases: 7. The CDR3 DNA is TGTGCCAGCAGCTCAAGACTAGCGGAGACCACCGGGGAGCTGTTTTTT. This sequence encodes CASSSRLAETTGELFF.

The chain uses TRBV29-1 and TRBJ1-1, with TRBD1 as a possible D gene (6 bases). The CDR3 contains 13 residues. Germline V CDR1 and CDR2: SQVTM, ANQGSEA. V lost 7 bases and J lost 0, with 12 bases in between. CDR3 bases: TGCAGCGGAAACACAGGGCTGAACACTGAAGCTTTCTTT. It encodes CSGNTGLNTEAFF.

This clonotype was recorded many times. V usage is TRBV27 and J usage is TRBJ2-1; D perhaps matches TRBD2 (6 bases). Germline values: CDR1 MNHEY, CDR2 SMNVEV (reference sequence). CDR3 length: 15 residues. Trimming removed 6 bases from V and 0 bases from J, with 12 bases in between. CDR3 protein: CASRRDGYSYNEQFF. For the CDR3, the DNA is TGTGCCAGCAGGCGGGATGGTTACTCCTACAATGAGCAGTTCTTC.

The CDR3 loop is CASSVSGAGNTEAFF. CDR3 bases: TGTGCCAGCAGCGTATCCGGGGCGGGGAACACTGAAGCTTTCTTT. The chain combines TRBV9 with TRBJ1-1, with D perhaps matching TRBD1 (5 bases). V lost 1 base and J lost 1, with 11 bases in between. Per the germline V gene, CDR1 is SGDLS and CDR2 is YYNGEE. The CDR3 covers 15 residues.

In DNA form, the CDR3 reads TGTGCCAGCAGTTCCCGGAAGGACAGGGCTCTTATCAGGCCCCAGCATTTT. As protein: CASSSRKDRALIRPQHF. V usage is TRBV27 and J usage is TRBJ1-5, with 8 bases matching TRBD1. With 4 bases clipped from V and 9 bases from J, the junction kept 17 bases outside the gene matches. The CDR3 is 17 residues long. Germline loops: CDR1 MNHEY, CDR2 SMNVEV (reference sequence).

To note about this clonotype: With a much larger clone just one base away, this may be a read error. V gene TRBV18 combines with J gene TRBJ2-7, with unresolved D. The germline V gene encodes CDR1 KGHSH and CDR2 LQKENI. Trimming took off 3 bases at V and 6 bases at J, with 12 bases between the two ends. This CDR3 spans 13 amino acids. This chain's CDR3 is CASSPDNPSEQYF. For the CDR3, the DNA is TGTGCCAGCTCACCGGATAACCCTTCCGAGCAGTACTTC.